These 23 T cell receptor beta chains originate from one sample sequenced in a study of regulatory T cells in long-lasting Graves disease (dated by TCRdb to about 2021). The library came from multiplex PCR. TCRdb lists the instrument as Illumina HiSeq 4000. CDR3 regions were amplified by Arm-PCR with iRepertoire HTBI primers to construct TCR beta libraries. The public sequencing data were trimmed at Q25 with fastp and processed into clonotypes with MiXCR by TCRdb, which kept only in-frame beta chains. Rows matching on CDR3 protein sequence are summarized as one entry with the most common DNA and genes. The sample table lists some 230,000 distinct CDR3 sequences, about 16% of them with a count of one. The ten largest clones capture around 21% of the sample. Per the publication, the time point label means: newly diagnosed GD, antithyroid drugs for less than 3 months. RNA was extracted from PBMCs in TRIzol for both TCR sequencing and RNA sequencing.

The sequences come from peripheral blood mononuclear cells (PBMCs), collected at new diagnosis, from a patient treated with antithyroid drugs. Receptor source: a female donor with Graves disease.

This clonotype was observed at least ten times. J is TRBJ2-1 and V is TRBV6-2 or TRBV6-3, with 11 bases aligning to TRBD2. The CDR3 extends over 15 amino acids. The germline V gene encodes CDR1 MNHEY and CDR2 SVGEGT. V shed 5 bases and J 9 bases; nucleotides not matched to a gene: 9. The CDR3 region has the DNA TGTGCCAGCAGTGAACTAGGGCTAGCGGGAGGTGAGCAGTTCTTC. Protein: CASSELGLAGGEQFF.

This clonotype was seen many times. The chain uses TRBV19 and TRBJ1-5; D not resolved. The CDR3 length is 15 residues. Trimming shortened V by 4 bases and J by 0 bases, and 10 bases separated the two germline ends. Germline assignment: CDR1 LNHDA and CDR2 SQIVND (reference sequence). CDR3 amino acids: CASSTRTISNQPQHF. The CDR3 DNA reads as TGTGCCAGTAGTACCCGGACGATTAGCAATCAGCCCCAGCATTTT.

V is TRBV9 and J is TRBJ2-3; TRBD2 might be the D (6 bases). CDR3 length: 16 amino acids. Per the germline V gene, CDR1 is SGDLS and CDR2 is YYNGEE. Trimming stripped 4 bases from V and 2 bases from J, with 17 bases between. The CDR3 loop reads CASSPTLGGVTDTQYF. The CDR3 nucleotides read TGTGCCAGCAGCCCAACCCTGGGCGGGGTCACAGATACGCAGTATTTT.

The table lists this clonotype with many counts. The chain employs TRBV19 and TRBJ1-2, with 7 bases that match TRBD1. CDR1 is LNHDA and CDR2 is SQIVND in the germline V gene (reference sequence). The V gene end was trimmed by 6 bases and the J gene end by 3 bases; junction bases not matched to a gene: 4. CDR3 length: 13 amino acids. This CDR3 reads CASSEDRYYGYTF. The CDR3 region has the DNA TGTGCCAGTAGCGAGGACAGGTACTATGGCTACACCTTC.

The sample holds a few counts of this clonotype. The chain links TRBV20-1 to TRBJ1-5; possibly TRBD1 for D (5 bases). The germline V gene has CDR1 DFQATT and CDR2 SNEGSKA (reference sequence). V was trimmed by 5 bases and J by 4 bases, leaving 15 bases between them. This CDR3 region has 14 residues. In DNA, the CDR3 is TGCAGTGCTTTAGACAGCAAGAGTAATCAGCCCCAGCATTTT. This translates into CSALDSKSNQPQHF.

In its sample, this clonotype was seen many times. The chain employs TRBV6-2 or TRBV6-3 and TRBJ2-5, with unresolved D. The V end lost 2 bases, the J end lost 1 base, and 11 bases lay between the germline ends. Germline V gene lookup returns CDR1 MNHEY and CDR2 SVGEGT. The CDR3 runs to 15 residues. The CDR3 nucleotides are TGTGCCAGCAGTTACCAAAGACTTACCCAAGAGACCCAGTACTTC. Amino acids: CASSYQRLTQETQYF.

This clonotype was detected ten times or more. The chain carries TRBV6-1 and TRBJ2-7; tentatively, D is TRBD2 (6 bases). The CDR3 is made up of 11 amino acids. From germline, CDR1 is MNHNS and CDR2 SASEGT. The V gene lost 10 bases and the J gene lost 4 bases, with 11 bases spanning the gap. CDR3 nucleotides: TGTGCCACCGGTCGGGGGTACGAGCAGTACTTC. Protein product: CATGRGYEQYF.

This clonotype was detected a few times. This clone may be a read error of a much larger clone one base away. The rearrangement uses TRBV7-2 and TRBJ2-2; D tentatively reads TRBD1 or TRBD2 (5 bases each). Germline V gene lookup returns CDR1 SGHTA and CDR2 FQGNSA. This CDR3 spans 14 amino acids. CDR3 region: CAGSLGRASGELFF. CDR3 in DNA: TGTGCCGGCAGCTTGGGGCGGGCCTCCGGGGAGCTGTTTTTT.

As regards this clonotype: A far more abundant clone sits one base away, making this likely a read error. The V and J genes are TRBV6-2 or TRBV6-3 and TRBJ1-4; D remains ambiguous. The CDR3 spans 12 residues. Germline loops: CDR1 MNHEY, CDR2 SVGEGT. This CDR3 is CASSNPHEELFF. Written as DNA, the CDR3 is TGTGCCAGCTCCAACCCCCATGAAGAACTGTTTTTT.

This clonotype was recorded many times. J is TRBJ1-2 and V is TRBV29-1; D ambiguous. Germline V gives CDR1 SQVTM, CDR2 ANQGSEA. This CDR3 spans 13 amino acids. Trimming stripped 4 bases from V and 4 bases from J, with 13 bases between. Here the CDR3 reads CSVGAEWLYGYTF. The CDR3 coding sequence is TGCAGCGTTGGAGCCGAGTGGCTCTATGGCTACACCTTC.

This chain links TRBV12-3 or TRBV12-4 with TRBJ1-5; a weak D match, TRBD1 (5 bases). The CDR3 has 12 residues. Trimming left V 6 bases short and J 6 bases short, with 9 bases between. The CDR3 reads CASSHQGQPQHF. The CDR3 bases are TGTGCCAGCAGCCACCAGGGTCAGCCCCAGCATTTT.

In its sample, this clonotype was seen once. A read error is possible here, since a much larger clone lies one base away. DNA for the CDR3: TGCAGTGCTAAAGGGGACAGGCGGATTGAAGCTTTCTTT. Its translation is CSAKGDRRIEAFF. The chain combines TRBV20-1 with TRBJ1-1, with 8 bases aligning to TRBD1. CDR1 is DFQATT and CDR2 is SNEGSKA in the germline V gene (reference sequence). The CDR3 spans 13 residues. V dropped 4 bases and J dropped 7; count of bases not matched to a gene: 8.

This clonotype was found a few times. The CDR3 nucleotides read TGTGCCAGCAGCGTAGACCTCCAAGAGACCCAGTACTTC. It yields the protein CASSVDLQETQYF. The chain joins TRBV9 to TRBJ2-5; D not resolved. This CDR3 has 13 residues. Germline V lookup: CDR1 SGDLS, CDR2 YYNGEE. V gave up 0 bases and J gave up 1 base, with 4 bases separating them.

J is TRBJ2-5 and V is TRBV24-1; TRBD1 matches at 7 bases. V was clipped by 3 bases and J by 5 bases; unmatched bases: 8. The CDR3 runs to 15 residues. Germline CDR1 is KGHDR and CDR2 is SFDVKD. The DNA of the CDR3 is TGTGCCACCAGTGATAAAGACAGGGCGGACGAGACCCAGTACTTC. Translation: CATSDKDRADETQYF.

Ten or more counts support this clonotype. The V call is TRBV7-3, the J call TRBJ2-3, with unresolved D. Trimming removed 2 bases at V and 6 bases at J, with 15 bases between. Per the germline V gene, CDR1 is SGHTA and CDR2 is FQGTGA. The CDR3 runs 15 residues. CDR3 coding DNA: TGTGCCAGCAGCTTATCGGCCTTTCCACGGGATACGCAGTATTTT. The encoded protein is CASSLSAFPRDTQYF.

The chain carries TRBV29-1 and TRBJ1-2, with TRBD1 matching over 11 bases. Trimming cost V 6 bases and J 0 bases; bases outside gene matches: 9. This CDR3 contains 16 residues. From germline, CDR1 is SQVTM and CDR2 ANQGSEA. Here the CDR3 reads CSVRGQGAGANYGYTF. CDR3 nucleotide sequence: TGCAGCGTCCGAGGACAGGGGGCCGGGGCTAACTATGGCTACACCTTC.

This clonotype was detected many times. The chain joins TRBV11-2 to TRBJ2-7; tentative D call: TRBD1 (5 bases). Trimming left V 6 bases short and J 7 bases short, with 13 bases between. The CDR3 is 12 amino acids. In germline, CDR1 is SGHAT, CDR2 FQNNGV. CDR3 sequence: CASRYSSGEQYF. The CDR3 bases are TGTGCCAGCAGGTACAGCTCAGGGGAGCAGTACTTC.

V is TRBV10-3 and J is TRBJ2-5; D is possibly TRBD1 (6 bases). V was cut by 6 bases and J by 2 bases, with 7 bases left in between. CDR1 is ENHRY, CDR2 SYGVKD, per germline. This CDR3 region has 12 residues. CDR3 bases: TGTGCCATCAGGGACAGACAAGAGACCCAGTACTTC. Residues: CAIRDRQETQYF.

This clonotype occurred a few times. The V gene is TRBV28, the J gene TRBJ2-2; a possible D gene is TRBD1 (6 bases). The V end lost 1 base, the J end lost 7 bases, and 10 bases lay between the germline ends. Germline V lookup: CDR1 MDHEN, CDR2 SYDVKM. The CDR3 is made up of 14 amino acids. The CDR3 protein is CASSLSGGHGELFF. The DNA of the CDR3 is TGTGCCAGCAGTTTATCTGGGGGACACGGGGAGCTGTTTTTT. Variable domain in full (rest from reference TRBV28 and TRBJ2-2): DVKVTQSSRYLVKRTGEKVFLECVQDMDHENMFWYRQDPGLGLRLIYFSYDVKMKEKGDIPEGYSVSREKKERFSLILESASTNQTSMYLCASSLSGGHGELFFGEGSRLTVL.

This clonotype came up many times. The J gene is TRBJ2-5, the V gene TRBV7-2, with TRBD2 matching over 12 bases. The CDR3 has 14 amino acids. The germline gives CDR1 SGHTA, CDR2 FQGNSA. Germline trimming cut 3 bases from V and 5 bases from J; bases unmatched to any gene: 1. CDR3 sequence (DNA): TGTGCCAGCAGCTTTCTAGCGGGAGGGGAGACCCAGTACTTC. It translates to CASSFLAGGETQYF.

A word on this clonotype: A much larger clone lies one base from this, so it may be a read error. The chain joins TRBV6-5 to TRBJ2-5; D is possibly TRBD2 (5 bases). Trimming took 2 bases from V and 9 from J, leaving 7 bases between them. Germline CDR1 MNHEY, CDR2 SVGAGI. There are 11 residues in the CDR3. CDR3 region: CASSYNGAQYF. The CDR3 DNA reads as TGTGCCAGCAGTTACAACGGGGCCCAGTACTTC.

This clonotype was recorded at least ten times. This may be a read error, as it is one base from a much larger clone. The rearrangement uses TRBV18 and TRBJ1-1, with D hard to call. The germline V gene encodes CDR1 KGHSH and CDR2 LQKENI. This CDR3 comprises 13 residues. CDR3 DNA sequence: TGTGCCGGCTCACCGGAACCCAACACTGAAGCTTTCTTT. Its translation is CAGSPEPNTEAFF.

This clonotype was found a few times. CDR3: CASSVAGQHNSPLHF. The CDR3, as DNA: TGTGCCAGCAGCGTAGCGGGACAGCATAATTCACCCCTCCACTTT. The chain recombines TRBV9 with TRBJ1-6; TRBD1 agrees at 7 bases. The CDR3 consists of 15 residues. J was trimmed by 5 bases and V by 0 bases; bases with no gene match: 2. Germline CDR1 and CDR2: SGDLS and YYNGEE.